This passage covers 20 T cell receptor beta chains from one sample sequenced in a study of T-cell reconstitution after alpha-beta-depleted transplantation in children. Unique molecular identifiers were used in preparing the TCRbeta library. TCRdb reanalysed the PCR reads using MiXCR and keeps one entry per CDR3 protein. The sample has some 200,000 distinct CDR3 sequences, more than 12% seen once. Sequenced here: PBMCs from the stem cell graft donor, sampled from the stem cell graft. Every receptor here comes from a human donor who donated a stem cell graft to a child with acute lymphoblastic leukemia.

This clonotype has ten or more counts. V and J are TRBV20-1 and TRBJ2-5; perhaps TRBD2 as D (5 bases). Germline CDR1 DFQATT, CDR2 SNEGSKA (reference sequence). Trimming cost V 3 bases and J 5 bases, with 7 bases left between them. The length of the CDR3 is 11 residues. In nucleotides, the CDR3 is TGCAGTGCTAGTACGGGGGAGACCCAGTACTTC. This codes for CSASTGETQYF.

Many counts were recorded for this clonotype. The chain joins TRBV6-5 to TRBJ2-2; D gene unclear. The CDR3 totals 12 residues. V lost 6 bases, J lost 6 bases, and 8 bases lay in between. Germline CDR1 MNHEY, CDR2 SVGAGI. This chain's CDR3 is CASRPTAGELFF. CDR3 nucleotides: TGTGCCAGCAGACCCACGGCCGGGGAGCTGTTTTTT.

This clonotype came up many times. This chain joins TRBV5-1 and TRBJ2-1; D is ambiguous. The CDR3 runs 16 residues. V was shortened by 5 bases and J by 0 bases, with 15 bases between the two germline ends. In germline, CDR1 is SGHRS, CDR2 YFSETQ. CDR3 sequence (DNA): TGCGCCAGCAGTCCAGACTTTCCTGCCTCCTACAATGAGCAGTTCTTC. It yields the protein CASSPDFPASYNEQFF.

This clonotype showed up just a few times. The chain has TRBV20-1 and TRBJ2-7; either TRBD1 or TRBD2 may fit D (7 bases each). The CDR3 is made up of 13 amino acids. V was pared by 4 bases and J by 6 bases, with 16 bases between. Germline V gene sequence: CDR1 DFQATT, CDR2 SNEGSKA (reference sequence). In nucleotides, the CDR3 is TGCAGTGCTACGCCCGACAGGGAGGGCGAGCAGTACTTC. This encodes CSATPDREGEQYF.

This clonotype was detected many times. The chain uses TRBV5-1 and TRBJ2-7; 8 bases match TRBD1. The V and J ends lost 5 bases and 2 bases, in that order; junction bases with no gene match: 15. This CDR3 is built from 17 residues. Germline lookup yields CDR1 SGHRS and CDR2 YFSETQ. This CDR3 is CASSRLTLQGEAYEQYF. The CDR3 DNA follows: TGCGCCAGCAGTAGACTCACCCTACAGGGGGAAGCCTACGAGCAGTACTTC.

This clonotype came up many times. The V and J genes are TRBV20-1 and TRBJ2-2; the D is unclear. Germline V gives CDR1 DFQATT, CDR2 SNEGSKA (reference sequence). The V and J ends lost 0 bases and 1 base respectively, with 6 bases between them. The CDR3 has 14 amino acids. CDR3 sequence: CSARDRRNTGELFF. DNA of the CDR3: TGCAGTGCTAGAGACAGGAGGAACACCGGGGAGCTGTTTTTT.

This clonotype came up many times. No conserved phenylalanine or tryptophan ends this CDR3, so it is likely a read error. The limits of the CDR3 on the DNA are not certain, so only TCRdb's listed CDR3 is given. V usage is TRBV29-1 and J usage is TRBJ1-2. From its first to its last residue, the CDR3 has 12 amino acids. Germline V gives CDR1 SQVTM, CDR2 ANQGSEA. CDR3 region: CSVEDLPGGQSH.

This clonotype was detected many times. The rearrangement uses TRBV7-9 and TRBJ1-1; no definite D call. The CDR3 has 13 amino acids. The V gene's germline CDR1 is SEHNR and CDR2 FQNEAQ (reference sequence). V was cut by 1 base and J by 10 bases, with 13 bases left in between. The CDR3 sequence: CASSLGTGRGAFF. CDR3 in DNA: TGTGCCAGCAGCTTAGGGACGGGCCGAGGAGCTTTCTTT. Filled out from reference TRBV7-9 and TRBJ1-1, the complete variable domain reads DTGVSQNPRHKITKRGQNVTFRCDPISEHNRLYWYRQTLGQGPEFLTYFQNEAQLEKSRLLSDRFSAERPKGSFSTLEIQRTEQGDSAMYLCASSLGTGRGAFFGQGTRLTVV.

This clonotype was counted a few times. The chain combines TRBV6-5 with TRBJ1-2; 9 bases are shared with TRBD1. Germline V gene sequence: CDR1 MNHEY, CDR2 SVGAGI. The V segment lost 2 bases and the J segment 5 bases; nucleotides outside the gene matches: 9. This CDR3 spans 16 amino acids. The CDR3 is CASSYIRTGGSYGYTF. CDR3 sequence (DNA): TGTGCCAGCAGTTACATTAGAACAGGGGGCAGTTATGGCTACACCTTC.

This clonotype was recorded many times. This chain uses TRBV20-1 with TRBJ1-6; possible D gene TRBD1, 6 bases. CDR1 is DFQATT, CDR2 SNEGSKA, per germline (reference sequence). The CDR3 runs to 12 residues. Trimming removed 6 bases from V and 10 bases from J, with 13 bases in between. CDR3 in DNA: TGCAGTGCCACCTACAGGGACTCACCCCTCCACTTT. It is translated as CSATYRDSPLHF.

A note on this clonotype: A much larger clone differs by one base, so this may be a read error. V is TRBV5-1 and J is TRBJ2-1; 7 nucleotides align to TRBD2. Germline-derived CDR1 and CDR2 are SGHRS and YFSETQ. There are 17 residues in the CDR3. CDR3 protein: CASSLGGLPINYSEQFF. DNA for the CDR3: TGCGCCAGCAGCTTGGGGGGACTACCCATTAACTACAGTGAGCAGTTCTTC.

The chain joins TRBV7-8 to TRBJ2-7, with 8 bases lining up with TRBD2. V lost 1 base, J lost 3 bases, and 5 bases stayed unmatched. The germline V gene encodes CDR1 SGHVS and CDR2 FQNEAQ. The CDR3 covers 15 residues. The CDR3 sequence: CASSLDLAGNYEQYF. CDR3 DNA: TGTGCCAGCAGCTTAGACCTAGCGGGTAACTACGAGCAGTACTTC.

The CDR3 DNA reads as TGTGCCAGCAGCCCCAAGCTAGCGGGAGGGCCGCGCAACCAAGAGACCCAGTACTTC. As protein: CASSPKLAGGPRNQETQYF. This rearrangement joins TRBV12-3 or TRBV12-4 to TRBJ2-5; TRBD2 matches 12 bases. The ends lost 6 bases at V and 0 bases at J; junction bases unmatched: 14. The CDR3 covers 19 residues.

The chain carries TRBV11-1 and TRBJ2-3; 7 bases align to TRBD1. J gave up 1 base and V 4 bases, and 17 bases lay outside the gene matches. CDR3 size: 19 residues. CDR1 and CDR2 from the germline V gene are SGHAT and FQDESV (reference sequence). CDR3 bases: TGTGCCAGCAGCTCCCTCCGGGACAGCCCTCAGAGGGGCACAGATACGCAGTATTTT. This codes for CASSSLRDSPQRGTDTQYF.

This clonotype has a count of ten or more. The CDR3 sequence: CASSSRTSLGKNIQYF. DNA of the CDR3: TGTGCCAGCAGTTCCAGGACTTCATTAGGCAAAAACATTCAGTACTTC. V and J are TRBV28 and TRBJ2-4; tentatively, D is TRBD2 (5 bases). The CDR3 has 16 amino acids. V lost 4 bases and J lost 3, with 16 bases in between. Germline loops: CDR1 MDHEN, CDR2 SYDVKM.

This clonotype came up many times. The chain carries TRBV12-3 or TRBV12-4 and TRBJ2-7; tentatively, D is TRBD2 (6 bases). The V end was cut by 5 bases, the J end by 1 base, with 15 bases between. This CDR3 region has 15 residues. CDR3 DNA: TGTGCCAGCAGTAACTCAGCGGGCATGTCCTACGAGCAGTACTTC. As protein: CASSNSAGMSYEQYF.

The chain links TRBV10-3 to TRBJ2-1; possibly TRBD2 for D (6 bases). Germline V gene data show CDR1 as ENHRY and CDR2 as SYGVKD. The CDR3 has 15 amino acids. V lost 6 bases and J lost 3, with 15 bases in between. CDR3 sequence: CAISPGLGGYNEQFF. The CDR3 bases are TGTGCCATCAGCCCGGGACTCGGGGGCTACAATGAGCAGTTCTTC.

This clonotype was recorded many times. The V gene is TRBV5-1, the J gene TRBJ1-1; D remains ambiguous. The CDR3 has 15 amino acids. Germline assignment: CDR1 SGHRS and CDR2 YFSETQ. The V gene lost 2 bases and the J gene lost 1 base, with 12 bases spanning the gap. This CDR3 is CASSLSPQTNTEAFF. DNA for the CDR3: TGCGCCAGCAGCTTATCGCCACAGACGAACACTGAAGCTTTCTTT.

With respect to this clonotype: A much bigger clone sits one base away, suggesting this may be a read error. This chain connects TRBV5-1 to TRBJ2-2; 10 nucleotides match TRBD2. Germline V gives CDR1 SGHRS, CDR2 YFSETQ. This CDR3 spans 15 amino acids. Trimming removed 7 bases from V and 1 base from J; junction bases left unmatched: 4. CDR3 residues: CASGWTSGNTGELFF. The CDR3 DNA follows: TGCGCCAGCGGCTGGACTAGCGGGAACACCGGGGAGCTGTTTTTT. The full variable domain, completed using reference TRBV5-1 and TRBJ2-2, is KAGVTQTPRYLIKTRGQQVTLSCSPISGHRSVSWYQQTPGQGLQFLFEYFSETQRNKGNFPGRFSGRQFSNSRSEMNVSTLELGDSALYLCASGWTSGNTGELFFGEGSRLTVL.

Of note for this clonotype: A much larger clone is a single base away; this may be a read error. In nucleotides, the CDR3 is TGCGCCAGCAGCTTGAGAGCGGTGGTCTTAGCGGGAGTTATCAATGAGCAGTTCTTC. As protein: CASSLRAVVLAGVINEQFF. J is TRBJ2-1 and V is TRBV5-1, with 9 bases aligning to TRBD2. Trimming at V came to 1 base and at J to 6 bases, leaving 17 bases not matched to a gene. The CDR3 contains 19 residues. Per the germline V gene, CDR1 is SGHRS and CDR2 is YFSETQ.